Listed below are T cell receptor beta chains from one sample, sequenced in a study of CD8 T cells in ankylosing spondylitis. TCRdb re-called the 5' RACE reads through MiXCR, storing one row per CDR3 protein. The sample contains 200,000 to 250,000 distinct CDR3 sequences, under 35% of which appear only once. What was sequenced was blood, either unsorted or a sorted T cell fraction (not recorded which). These receptors were obtained from a male donor with ankylosing spondylitis or in good health (not recorded which). CDR3s leave out the opening cysteine and the closing phenylalanine or tryptophan.

CDR3 protein: SVGAYGYT
V gene: TRBV20-1

CDR3 protein: SVLGHNTRSYEQY
V gene: TRBV29-1

CDR3 protein: ASSPRTTRGETQY
V gene: TRBV4-2

CDR3 protein: SVGAGMPSYNEQF
V gene: TRBV29-1

CDR3 protein: TARRMATDTQY
V gene: TRBV20-1

CDR3 protein: ASSHHRDSVYEQY
V gene: TRBV12-3/TRBV12-4

CDR3 protein: ASTKTGRETQY
V gene: TRBV6-1

CDR3 protein: SGSVRVSGGPNEQF
V gene: TRBV29-1

CDR3 protein: ASSLEGEQPNQPQH
V gene: TRBV7-9

CDR3 protein: SPSDRPPYGYT
V gene: TRBV20-1

CDR3 protein: ASSLELYNEQF
V gene: TRBV12-3/TRBV12-4

CDR3 protein: SAEPLTANYGYT
V gene: TRBV20-1

CDR3 protein: ASSNRDRGWSSYEQY
V gene: TRBV28

CDR3 protein: SANPAGGVSSTDTQY
V gene: TRBV20-1

CDR3 protein: ASSYPDGYEQY
V gene: TRBV12-3/TRBV12-4

CDR3 protein: ASSSGLAGFTDTQY
V gene: TRBV7-9

CDR3 protein: ASSQGGPSYNEQF
V gene: TRBV11-2

CDR3 protein: AISLGTSVTSEQY
V gene: TRBV10-3

CDR3 protein: SARGTGLYEQY
V gene: TRBV20-1

CDR3 protein: AISETASGGVDTQY
V gene: TRBV10-3

CDR3 protein: ASTTTEGYTDTQY
V gene: TRBV12-3/TRBV12-4

CDR3 protein: ASSVVEGSYEQY
V gene: TRBV9

CDR3 protein: SAREGQGANVLT
V gene: TRBV20-1

CDR3 protein: SARITGTHNDQF
V gene: TRBV20-1

CDR3 protein: ASSWDRGNYNEQF
V gene: TRBV12-3/TRBV12-4

CDR3 protein: AWSEDGGNIQY
V gene: TRBV30

CDR3 protein: ASSLRGASSYNEQF
V gene: TRBV2

CDR3 protein: ASSAQLAGRETQY
V gene: TRBV7-9

CDR3 protein: SARDVMGGAYEQY
V gene: TRBV20-1